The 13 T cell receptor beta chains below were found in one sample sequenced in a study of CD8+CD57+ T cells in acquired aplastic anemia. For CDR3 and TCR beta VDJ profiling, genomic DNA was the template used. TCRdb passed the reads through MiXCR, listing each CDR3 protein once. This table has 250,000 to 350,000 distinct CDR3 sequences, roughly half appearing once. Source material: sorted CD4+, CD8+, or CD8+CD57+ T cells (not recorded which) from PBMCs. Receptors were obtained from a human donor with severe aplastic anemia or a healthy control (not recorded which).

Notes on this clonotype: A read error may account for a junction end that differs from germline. In DNA form, the CDR3 reads TGTGCCAGCAGAGGGGGCAGCACAGATACGCAGTATTTC. Amino acids: CASRGGSTDTQYF. The chain employs TRBV2 and TRBJ2-3; TRBD1 aligns across 7 bases. There are 13 residues in the CDR3. Germline V lookup: CDR1 SNHLY, CDR2 FYNNEI.

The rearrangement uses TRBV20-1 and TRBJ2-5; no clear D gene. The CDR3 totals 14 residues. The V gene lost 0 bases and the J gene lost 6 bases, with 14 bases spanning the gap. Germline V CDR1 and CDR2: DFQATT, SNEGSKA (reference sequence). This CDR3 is CSARDRRAPQTQYF. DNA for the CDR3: TGCAGTGCTAGAGATCGAAGGGCTCCACAGACCCAGTACTTC.

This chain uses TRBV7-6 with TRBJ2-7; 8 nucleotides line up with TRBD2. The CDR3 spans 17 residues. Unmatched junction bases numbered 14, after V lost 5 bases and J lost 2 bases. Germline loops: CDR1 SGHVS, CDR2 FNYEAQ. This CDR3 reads CASSRWPGGGRTYEQYF. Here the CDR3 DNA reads TGTGCCAGCAGCCGCTGGCCCGGGGGGGGAAGAACCTACGAGCAGTACTTC.

The CDR3 DNA sequence: TGTGCCAGTAGACCAAAAGCGGGGCCGCTTAATGAGCAGTTCTTC. Translated: CASRPKAGPLNEQFF. The gene calls are TRBV19 and TRBJ2-1, with TRBD2 identical over 7 bases. Per the germline V gene, CDR1 is LNHDA and CDR2 is SQIVND (reference sequence). Losses at the gene ends were 6 bases for V and 7 bases for J; bases not matched to a gene: 12. There are 15 residues in the CDR3.

CDR3: CASSNGPGGEQYF. The CDR3 DNA sequence: TGTGCCAGTAGTAACGGGCCAGGGGGCGAGCAGTACTTC. This chain joins TRBV19 and TRBJ2-7, with TRBD1 matching 7 bases. Germline V gene sequence: CDR1 LNHDA, CDR2 SQIVND (reference sequence). The J segment lost 6 bases and the V segment lost 4 bases, leaving 6 bases of the junction unmatched. CDR3 length equals 13 residues.

The CDR3 DNA reads as TGCGCCAGCACCTACCAAGAGACCCAGTACTTC. Its protein is CASTYQETQYF. This chain links TRBV10-1 with TRBJ2-5, with D hard to call. There are 11 residues in the CDR3. Germline CDR1 is WNHNN and CDR2 is SYGVQD (reference sequence). The ends were cut back, 7 bases at V and 0 bases at J, with 3 bases in the middle.

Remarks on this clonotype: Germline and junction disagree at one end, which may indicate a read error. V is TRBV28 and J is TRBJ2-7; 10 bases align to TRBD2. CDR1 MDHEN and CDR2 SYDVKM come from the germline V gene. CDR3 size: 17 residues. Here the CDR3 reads CASGIAGGTPSSFEQYF. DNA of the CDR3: TGTGCCAGCGGAATAGCGGGGGGAACCCCTAGCTCCTTCGAGCAGTACTTC.

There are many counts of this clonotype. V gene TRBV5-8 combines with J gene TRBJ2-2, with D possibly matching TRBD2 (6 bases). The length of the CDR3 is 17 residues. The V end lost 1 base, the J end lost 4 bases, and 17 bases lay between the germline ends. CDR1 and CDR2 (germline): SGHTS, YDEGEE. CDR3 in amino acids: CASSLTSRQLLTGELFF. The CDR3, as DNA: TGTGCCAGCAGCTTGACTAGCAGACAACTCCTCACCGGGGAGCTGTTTTTT.

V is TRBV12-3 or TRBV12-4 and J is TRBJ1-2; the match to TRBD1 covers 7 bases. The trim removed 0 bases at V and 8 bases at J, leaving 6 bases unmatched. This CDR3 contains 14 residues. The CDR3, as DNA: TGTGCCAGCAGTTTAGCCGGGACAGCAATGGGCTACACCTTC. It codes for CASSLAGTAMGYTF.

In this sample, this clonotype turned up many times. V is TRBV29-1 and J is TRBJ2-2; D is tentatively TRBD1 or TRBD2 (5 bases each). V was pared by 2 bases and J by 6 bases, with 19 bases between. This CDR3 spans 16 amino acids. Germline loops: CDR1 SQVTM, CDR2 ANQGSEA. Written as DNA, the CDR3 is TGCAGCGTTGAATCGGACCAGGGACCTCTAGCCGGGGAGCTGTTTTTT. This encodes CSVESDQGPLAGELFF.

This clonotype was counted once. The CDR3 DNA follows: TGTGCCAGCAGTGAAGGGCGGACCAATCAGCCCCAGCATTTT. It is translated as CASSEGRTNQPQHF. V is TRBV2 and J is TRBJ1-5; D remains ambiguous. V was cut by 1 base and J by 3 bases, with 7 bases left in between. The CDR3 loop spans 14 amino acids. In germline, CDR1 is SNHLY, CDR2 FYNNEI.

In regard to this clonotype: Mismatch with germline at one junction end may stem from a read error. CDR3 in amino acids: CAGQGASSTYTQYF. CDR3 coding DNA: TGTGCCGGACAGGGGGCGAGTAGCACATATACGCAGTATTTT. This chain connects TRBV25-1 to TRBJ2-3, with 11 bases that match TRBD1. Germline V CDR1 and CDR2: MGHDK, SYGVNS. The CDR3 extends over 14 amino acids.

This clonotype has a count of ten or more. CDR3 residues: CASSYSRQAYGYTF. Written as DNA, the CDR3 is TGTGCCAGCAGTTACTCGCGACAGGCCTATGGCTACACCTTC. The chain combines TRBV6-2 or TRBV6-3 with TRBJ1-2; maybe TRBD1 (6 bases). The CDR3 has 14 residues. V lost 0 bases and J lost 4, with 9 bases in between. Germline CDR1 and CDR2: MNHEY and SVGEGT.